The rows below give T cell receptor beta chains drawn from one sample of a study of cytomegalovirus exposure and HLA in healthy donors. This table comes from immunoSEQ multiplex PCR, and its TCRdb copy is limited to in-frame clones, with some not included. The sample includes about 130,000 clones, over 80% seen only once; the top ten take over 1%. Specimen: PBMCs. The receptors here all came from a boy younger than 18 in good health and CMV-seronegative. The CDR3 runs from the conserved cysteine through the conserved F or W. The order of the fields is clone size, V gene, J gene, D gene, CDR3 protein, CDR3 DNA. D genes are given only for firm matches. For some rows the clone size is stated as once, few or many, or as a class when expanded; others skip it.

-	TRBV10-3	TRBJ1-3	-	CAISENEGRGAGNTIYF	TGTGCCATCAGTGAGAATGAAGGTAGAGGAGCTGGAAACACCATATATTTT
-	TRBV7-2	TRBJ2-5	TRBD2	CASSLSGGFGGETQYF	TGTGCCAGCAGCTTAAGCGGGGGCTTTGGGGGAGAGACCCAGTACTTC
-	TRBV6-5	TRBJ2-7	-	CASSPSTYEQYF	TGTGCCAGCAGCCCCAGTACGTACGAGCAGTACTTC
few	TRBV5-4	TRBJ2-7	-	CASSSRGSPNEQYF	TGTGCCAGCAGCTCCCGGGGAAGCCCAAACGAGCAGTACTTC
-	TRBV27	TRBJ2-7	TRBD1	CASSSQRDSGRYEQYF	TGTGCCAGCAGTTCTCAGAGGGACAGCGGAAGATACGAGCAGTACTTC
-	TRBV27	TRBJ2-7	-	CASSVSGDGSYEQYF	TGTGCCAGCAGCGTATCGGGGGACGGCTCCTACGAGCAGTACTTC
once	TRBV4-3	TRBJ2-5	TRBD2	CASSQVPSGRAVTQYF	TGCGCCAGCAGCCAAGTTCCTAGCGGGAGGGCCGTGACCCAGTACTTC
-	TRBV5-1	TRBJ2-7	-	CASSLNRVDEQYF	TGCGCCAGCAGCTTAAACAGGGTCGACGAGCAGTACTTC
-	TRBV7-9	TRBJ1-2	TRBD1	CASSLARQGANGYTF	TGTGCCAGCAGCTTAGCGCGACAGGGGGCGAATGGCTACACCTTC
-	TRBV11-1	TRBJ2-7	-	CASQSWRASEQYF	TGTGCCAGCCAATCGTGGAGGGCCTCCGAGCAGTACTTC
-	TRBV2	TRBJ2-3	TRBD2	CASRGGTSGSTDTQYF	TGTGCCAGCAGGGGGGGGACTAGCGGGTCTACAGATACGCAGTATTTT
-	TRBV4-1	TRBJ2-1	TRBD2	CASSLPSGGTSGFSSYNEQFF	TGCGCCAGCAGCCTCCCTTCGGGGGGGACTAGCGGGTTCAGCTCCTACAATGAGCAGTTCTTC
-	TRBV15	TRBJ2-1	-	CATSRDQQANEQFF	TGTGCCACCAGCAGAGATCAGCAGGCCAATGAGCAGTTCTTC
-	TRBV6-5	TRBJ1-1	-	CASSYGQATEAFF	TGTGCCAGCAGTTATGGGCAGGCGACTGAAGCTTTCTTT
-	TRBV7-9	TRBJ2-4	-	CASSAGVGYPKNIQYF	TGTGCCAGCAGCGCAGGGGTGGGATATCCCAAAAACATTCAGTACTTC
-	TRBV1	TRBJ1-2	-	CTSSQPRGNNYGYTF	TGCACCAGCAGCCAACCCCGGGGGAATAACTATGGCTACACCTTC
few	TRBV5-4	TRBJ2-3	TRBD2	CASSLGLAGGADTQYF	TGTGCCAGCAGCTTGGGACTAGCGGGAGGTGCCGATACGCAGTATTTT
-	TRBV19	TRBJ2-5	-	CASSRPDQETQYF	TGTGCCAGTAGTCGCCCAGACCAAGAGACCCAGTACTTC
-	TRBV6-5	TRBJ1-5	-	CASGRTDNQPQHF	TGTGCCAGCGGCCGAACAGACAATCAGCCCCAGCATTTT
-	TRBV4-3	TRBJ1-2	TRBD1	CASSQDRGPYGYTF	TGCGCCAGCAGCCAGGACAGGGGCCCCTATGGCTACACCTTC
once	TRBV11-2	TRBJ1-2	-	CASSWRDSLNYGYTF	TGTGCCAGCAGCTGGCGTGACAGCCTTAACTATGGCTACACCTTC
-	TRBV9	TRBJ2-1	TRBD2	CASSVGGTSGSHEQFF	TGTGCCAGCAGCGTAGGGGGGACTAGCGGGAGCCACGAGCAGTTCTTC
-	TRBV9	TRBJ2-1	TRBD2	CASSVGTSGSSYNEQFF	TGTGCCAGCAGCGTTGGGACTAGCGGGAGCTCCTACAATGAGCAGTTCTTC
-	TRBV27	TRBJ1-2	-	CASSLVGHQSANYGYTF	TGTGCCAGCAGTTTAGTGGGACACCAATCAGCTAACTATGGCTACACCTTC
-	TRBV29-1	TRBJ1-5	-	CSVAFPGESQPQHF	TGCAGCGTTGCATTCCCAGGGGAGAGTCAGCCCCAGCATTTT
-	TRBV4-1	TRBJ1-4	-	CASSQDRGGGATNEKLFF	TGCGCCAGCAGCCAAGATAGGGGCGGGGGAGCAACTAATGAAAAACTGTTTTTT
-	TRBV7-9	TRBJ2-6	-	CASSSLGRALSEANVLTF	TGTGCCAGCAGCTCCCTCGGCAGGGCCCTCTCTGAGGCCAACGTCCTGACTTTC
-	TRBV7-9	TRBJ1-2	TRBD1	CASSRQGIPHGYTF	TGTGCCAGCAGCCGACAGGGAATCCCACATGGCTACACCTTC
-	TRBV7-2	TRBJ2-1	TRBD2	CASSSEAGLAGVEQFF	TGTGCCAGCAGCTCGGAGGCGGGACTAGCGGGTGTTGAGCAGTTCTTC
few	TRBV19	TRBJ2-1	TRBD2	CASSTREGRSNEQFF	TGTGCCAGTAGTACACGGGAGGGCCGGTCTAATGAGCAGTTCTTC
-	TRBV6-6	TRBJ2-7	TRBD1	CASSWDRGKQYF	TGTGCCAGCAGTTGGGACAGGGGAAAGCAGTACTTC
few	TRBV5-1	TRBJ1-4	-	CASSLSGDSNEKLFF	TGCGCCAGCAGCTTGTCCGGGGACTCTAATGAAAAACTGTTTTTT
-	TRBV7-4	TRBJ2-6	-	CASRRFISVLTF	TGTGCCAGCCGGCGGTTTATCAGCGTCCTGACTTTC
-	TRBV29-1	TRBJ2-1	-	CSVDTYNEQFF	TGCAGCGTTGACACATACAATGAGCAGTTCTTC
once	TRBV27	TRBJ2-2	-	CASRSRSNTGELFF	TGTGCCAGCAGGTCGCGATCTAACACCGGGGAGCTGTTTTTT
-	TRBV4-2	TRBJ2-1	TRBD2	CASSQSETRTSGVWEQFF	TGTGCCAGCAGCCAATCCGAGACCCGGACTAGCGGCGTTTGGGAGCAGTTCTTC
-	TRBV6-5	TRBJ1-1	-	CASSLGGEAFF	TGTGCCAGCAGCCTGGGGGGGGAAGCTTTCTTT